Shown below are 21 T cell receptor beta chains from a single sample sequenced in a study of T-cell reconstitution after alpha-beta-depleted transplantation in children. For TCRbeta, the library was prepared with unique molecular identifiers. TCRdb analysed the PCR reads with MiXCR anew, one entry per CDR3 protein. The data show fewer than 700,000 distinct CDR3 sequences, 23% seen once. The material sequenced was PBMCs, mostly from graft donor cells, taken 360 days after TCRalphabeta/CD19-depleted stem cell transplant. These receptors all come from a boy younger than two who had a stem cell transplant for acute myeloid leukemia, so the T cells may come from the graft donor.

This rearrangement joins TRBV29-1 to TRBJ1-4; unclear D gene. From germline, CDR1 is SQVTM and CDR2 ANQGSEA. The CDR3 totals 11 residues. V was shortened by 6 bases and J by 7 bases, with 9 bases between the two germline ends. CDR3 loop: CSVWASEKLFF. DNA for the CDR3: TGCAGCGTGTGGGCTTCTGAAAAACTGTTTTTT.

The table lists this clonotype with many counts. The genes are TRBV28 and TRBJ2-3, with D tentatively TRBD1 or TRBD2 (7 bases each). V gave up 5 bases and J gave up 2 bases, with 20 bases separating them. CDR3 size: 17 residues. The V gene's germline CDR1 is MDHEN and CDR2 SYDVKM. The CDR3 region is CASSIPGGDVFTDTQYF. Written as DNA, the CDR3 is TGTGCCAGCAGTATCCCAGGGGGGGACGTATTCACAGATACGCAGTATTTT. Based on the CDR3 plus reference TRBV28 and TRBJ2-3, the full variable domain is DVKVTQSSRYLVKRTGEKVFLECVQDMDHENMFWYRQDPGLGLRLIYFSYDVKMKEKGDIPEGYSVSREKKERFSLILESASTNQTSMYLCASSIPGGDVFTDTQYFGPGTRLTVL.

This clonotype has only a few counts. The chain combines TRBV7-9 with TRBJ2-5, with D possibly called TRBD1 or TRBD2 (5 bases each). The V and J ends lost 3 bases and 4 bases respectively, with 15 bases between them. Germline V gene lookup returns CDR1 SEHNR and CDR2 FQNEAQ (reference sequence). This CDR3 has 15 residues. Written as DNA, the CDR3 is TGTGCCAGCAGCTTCGACCCGGGACGCAGAGAGACCCAGTACTTC. Its translation is CASSFDPGRRETQYF.

The chain has TRBV10-3 and TRBJ2-5; 9 bases map to TRBD2. Germline assignment: CDR1 ENHRY and CDR2 SYGVKD. The V segment lost 4 bases and the J segment 0 bases; nucleotides outside the gene matches: 6. There are 16 residues in the CDR3. DNA of the CDR3: TGTGCCATCAGTGTCGGAGCGGGGGGCCACCAAGAGACCCAGTACTTC. It translates to CAISVGAGGHQETQYF.

The genes are TRBV6-6 and TRBJ2-1; D is possibly TRBD1 (5 bases). Trimming stripped 7 bases from V and 8 bases from J, with 12 bases between. The CDR3 totals 12 residues. Germline CDR1 is MNHNY and CDR2 is SVGAGI (reference sequence). The CDR3 loop reads CASTLMGHEQFF. Here the CDR3 DNA reads TGTGCCAGCACCCTCATGGGGCATGAGCAGTTCTTC.

This clonotype was recorded at least ten times. This chain connects TRBV5-1 to TRBJ2-3, with 8 bases identical to TRBD1. Germline assignment: CDR1 SGHRS and CDR2 YFSETQ. CDR3 length equals 16 residues. With 2 bases clipped from V and 6 bases from J, the junction kept 11 bases outside the gene matches. DNA of the CDR3: TGCGCCAGCAGCTTCCGCAGGGGGCCGGATGGGGATACGCAGTATTTT. Protein sequence: CASSFRRGPDGDTQYF. The full variable domain, in which reference TRBV5-1 and TRBJ2-3 provide the parts outside the CDR3, is KAGVTQTPRYLIKTRGQQVTLSCSPISGHRSVSWYQQTPGQGLQFLFEYFSETQRNKGNFPGRFSGRQFSNSRSEMNVSTLELGDSALYLCASSFRRGPDGDTQYFGPGTRLTVL.

This CDR3 reads CSAPRGYGQGIYEQYV. As DNA, the CDR3 is TGCAGTGCCCCGAGAGGGTACGGACAGGGCATATACGAGCAGTACGTC. This sequence joins TRBV20-1 and TRBJ2-7, with TRBD1 identical over 8 bases. Germline V lookup: CDR1 DFQATT, CDR2 SNEGSKA (reference sequence). J was trimmed by 4 bases and V by 6 bases; bases with no gene match: 17. This CDR3 spans 16 amino acids.

This sequence joins TRBV11-1 and TRBJ1-6; D not certain. Germline lookup yields CDR1 SGHAT and CDR2 FQDESV (reference sequence). Trimming shortened V by 0 bases and J by 7 bases, and 16 bases separated the two germline ends. CDR3 size: 17 residues. CDR3: CASSLAVDLKRNSPLHF. The CDR3 nucleotides read TGTGCCAGCAGCTTAGCGGTGGACCTGAAGAGGAATTCACCCCTCCACTTT.

This clonotype has at least ten counts. The genes are TRBV6-4 and TRBJ1-5, with no clear D. Trimming cost V 2 bases and J 0 bases, with 11 bases left between them. The CDR3 runs 16 residues. Germline CDR1 MRHNA, CDR2 SNTAGT. The CDR3: CASSDRVGNSNQPQHF. The CDR3 nucleotides are TGTGCCAGCAGTGACCGGGTTGGGAATAGCAATCAGCCCCAGCATTTT.

This clonotype has more than one count but fewer than ten. This chain uses TRBV24-1 with TRBJ2-1, with 11 bases aligning to TRBD1. Trimming took 3 bases from V and 3 from J; bases not matched to a gene: 6. The CDR3 runs 17 residues. Germline assignment: CDR1 KGHDR and CDR2 SFDVKD. This chain's CDR3 is CATSDPGTGGFYNEQFF. Written as DNA, the CDR3 is TGTGCCACCAGTGATCCCGGGACAGGGGGTTTCTACAATGAGCAGTTCTTC.

This clonotype was recorded at least ten times. This sequence joins TRBV20-1 and TRBJ2-7, with 9 bases aligning to TRBD1. The CDR3 loop spans 17 amino acids. The germline V gene has CDR1 DFQATT and CDR2 SNEGSKA (reference sequence). V lost 4 bases, J lost 4 bases, and 17 bases stayed unmatched. In DNA form, the CDR3 reads TGCAGTGCTAACACCCCGCCAAGGGACAGGGTTGGTTACGAGCAGTACGTC. It yields the protein CSANTPPRDRVGYEQYV.

A note on this clonotype: A much larger clone differs from this one at a single base, so this may be a read error. The rearrangement uses TRBV11-2 and TRBJ2-2, with 7 nucleotides matching TRBD1. The CDR3 is 14 residues long. Germline assignment: CDR1 SGHAT and CDR2 FQNNGV. This CDR3 reads CASSPPTGTEELFF. The CDR3 DNA follows: TGTGCCAGCAGCCCCCCGACAGGGACCGAGGAGCTGTTTTTT.

The chain uses TRBV20-1 and TRBJ1-3; no clear D gene. Looked up from germline, CDR1 is DFQATT and CDR2 is SNEGSKA (reference sequence). This CDR3 spans 14 amino acids. Trimming left V 2 bases short and J 2 bases short, with 10 bases between. The CDR3 DNA is TGCAGTGCTAGACTTCGGGCCACTGGAAACACCATATATTTT. Its translation is CSARLRATGNTIYF.

This clonotype has just one count. The V call is TRBV7-2, the J call TRBJ2-3, with a weak D call TRBD1 (5 bases). Trimming shortened V by 3 bases and J by 3 bases, and 10 bases separated the two germline ends. The CDR3 extends over 14 amino acids. Germline CDR1 and CDR2: SGHTA and FQGNSA. The CDR3 loop is CASSLSTATDTQYF. CDR3 bases: TGTGCCAGCAGCTTGTCGACAGCTACAGATACGCAGTATTTT.

The chain links TRBV6-2 or TRBV6-3 to TRBJ2-7, with a possible D match to TRBD1 (7 bases). V was shortened by 2 bases and J by 10 bases, with 12 bases between the two germline ends. The germline V gene encodes CDR1 MNHEY and CDR2 SVGEGT. The CDR3 is made up of 12 amino acids. CDR3 residues: CASSYGGTAQYV. The CDR3 DNA sequence: TGTGCCAGCAGTTACGGAGGGACAGCCCAGTACGTC.

This clonotype has at least ten counts. V is TRBV15 and J is TRBJ2-2; D is possibly TRBD1 or TRBD2 (6 bases each). This CDR3 region has 14 residues. V lost 3 bases to trimming and J lost 4 bases, with 9 bases between them. The germline gives CDR1 LNHNV, CDR2 YYDKDF (reference sequence). CDR3 in amino acids: CATSSGGGTGELFF. The CDR3 nucleotides read TGTGCCACCAGCAGTGGAGGGGGCACCGGGGAGCTGTTTTTT.

This sequence joins TRBV6-5 and TRBJ2-1, with 8 bases lining up with TRBD2. The CDR3 runs to 15 residues. With 4 bases clipped from V and 6 bases from J, the junction kept 8 bases outside the gene matches. From germline, CDR1 is MNHEY and CDR2 SVGAGI. CDR3 in amino acids: CASSWGAGGANEQFF. The CDR3 nucleotides read TGTGCCAGCAGTTGGGGGGCCGGGGGGGCCAATGAGCAGTTCTTC.

The CDR3 DNA is TGCGCCAGCAGCTTGGGTCCGTGGACTAGCGGGGCTTCTTTTCAAGAGACCCAGTACTTC. Translating it yields CASSLGPWTSGASFQETQYF. This chain joins TRBV5-1 and TRBJ2-5; TRBD2 aligns across 12 bases. J lost 2 bases, V lost 0 bases, and 14 bases had no gene match. CDR3 length equals 20 residues. Germline V gives CDR1 SGHRS, CDR2 YFSETQ.

This clonotype was detected ten times or more. The chain links TRBV12-3 or TRBV12-4 to TRBJ2-7, with D perhaps TRBD1 (6 bases). Trimming took off 5 bases at V and 7 bases at J, with 12 bases between the two ends. CDR3 length equals 12 residues. The CDR3 DNA is TGTGCCAGCAGTCGAAACAGGGTAGAGCAGTACTTC. Its protein is CASSRNRVEQYF.

This clonotype was picked up many times. The CDR3 DNA reads TGTGCCAGCAGCCTGGACAGGGCGACGTATAATTCACCCCTCCACTTT. This translates into CASSLDRATYNSPLHF. The chain uses TRBV2 and TRBJ1-6; TRBD1 matches 8 bases. Germline-derived CDR1 and CDR2 are SNHLY and FYNNEI. The CDR3 covers 16 residues. V lost 6 bases to trimming and J lost 4 bases; unmatched junction nucleotides: 8.

This clonotype has at least ten counts. This rearrangement joins TRBV20-1 to TRBJ2-5, with 8 bases identical to TRBD1. Per germline, CDR1 DFQATT and CDR2 SNEGSKA (reference sequence). The CDR3 is made up of 12 amino acids. The V segment lost 7 bases and the J segment 4 bases; nucleotides outside the gene matches: 5. In DNA, the CDR3 is TGCAGTGTCAGGGGGCTAGCAGAGACCCAGTACTTC. This sequence encodes CSVRGLAETQYF.